This TCR beta chain was recovered during a study of shared clonotypes between healthy human individuals. Points from the study as a whole: Shared clonotypes across all four donors exceeded non-shared ones in generation probability. What limited the represented genetic and exposure-history diversity was the small number of donors. As a rule, naive subsets had a larger estimated richness than memory subsets.

The data were produced by immunoSEQ multiplex PCR, yet TCRdb's version contains in-frame clones alone and is incomplete. Among about 2.3 million clones, less than 95% were seen once, and the ten largest hold approximately 0.41%. This clone was seen only once. Its target is not known. Other DNA sequences in the sample encode the same CDR3. The study enrolled healthy HIV-negative adults without recent acute infections or vaccinations as donors. Trimming cost V 3 bases and J 7 bases, with 6 bases left between them. The CDR3 runs 10 residues. CDR1 DFQATT and CDR2 SNEGSKA come from the germline V gene (reference sequence).

This clonotype originated in a man aged 18 to 35 in good health. Some clones in this sample may be carry-over from other donors' samples. The chain has TRBV20-1 and TRBJ1-1, with unresolved D. The sequenced sample consisted of naive CD4+ T cells from PBMCs. The sample's subset: CD45RA+ positively selected. This CDR3 is CSARDFEAFF. The CDR3 DNA sequence: TGCAGTGCTAGGGATTTTGAAGCTTTCTTT.